Listed here are 27 T cell receptor beta chains from one sample, sequenced in a study of T cells in Graves' hyperthyroidism and ophthalmopathy. Amplification of TCR beta CDR3 regions was performed using RNA transcripts as template. The HTBI primer set drove a first-round RT-PCR of the TCR CDR3. TCRdb called the multiplex PCR reads again in MiXCR, with one record for every CDR3 protein. The top ten hold roughly 3.5% of the sample, which has some 580,000 distinct CDR3 sequences, more than 15% seen once. Sequenced sample: blood. These receptor sequences come from a middle-aged woman with Graves' ophthalmopathy.

This clonotype was seen many times. This chain connects TRBV9 to TRBJ2-3; 12 bases line up with TRBD2. The CDR3 consists of 15 residues. V lost 2 bases to trimming and J lost 6 bases; unmatched junction nucleotides: 4. CDR1 and CDR2 (germline): SGDLS, YYNGEE. The CDR3: CASSVLAGGADTQYF. DNA for the CDR3: TGTGCCAGCAGCGTCCTAGCGGGAGGGGCCGATACGCAGTATTTT. Using reference TRBV9 and TRBJ2-3 for the parts outside the CDR3, the full variable domain is DSGVTQTPKHLITATGQRVTLRCSPRSGDLSVYWYQQSLDQGLQFLIQYYNGEERAKGNILERFSAQQFPDLHSELNLSSLELGDSALYFCASSVLAGGADTQYFGPGTRLTVL.

This chain connects TRBV2 to TRBJ2-1; 10 bases align to TRBD2. J gave up 0 bases and V 10 bases, and 9 bases lay outside the gene matches. Germline assignment: CDR1 SNHLY and CDR2 FYNNEI. The CDR3 has 16 residues. DNA of the CDR3: TGTGCCACGGGGGGAGCGGGAGGGAGCTCCTACAATGAGCAGTTCTTC. It codes for CATGGAGGSSYNEQFF. Together with reference TRBV2 and TRBJ2-1, the CDR3 gives the full variable domain: EPEVTQTPSHQVTQMGQEVILRCVPISNHLYFYWYRQILGQKVEFLVSFYNNEISEKSEIFDDQFSVERPDGSNFTLKIRSTKLEDSAMYFCATGGAGGSSYNEQFFGPGTRLTVL.

With regard to this clonotype: A read error may explain this, as a much larger clone is one base away. V gene TRBV27 combines with J gene TRBJ1-2, with 8 bases aligning to TRBD1. The length of the CDR3 is 16 residues. From germline, CDR1 is MNHEY and CDR2 SMNVEV (reference sequence). V dropped 4 bases and J dropped 4; count of bases not matched to a gene: 11. CDR3 in DNA: TGTGCCAGCAGTTGGGGGGCAGGGGGCAGTGGCTATGGCTACACCTTC. It is translated as CASSWGAGGSGYGYTF.

This clonotype has a count of ten or more. V usage is TRBV27 and J usage is TRBJ2-3; TRBD1 or TRBD2 may be the D gene (5 bases each). The CDR3 contains 16 residues. V was trimmed by 2 bases and J by 2 bases, leaving 14 bases between them. Germline V gene data show CDR1 as MNHEY and CDR2 as SMNVEV (reference sequence). The CDR3 DNA reads as TGTGCCAGCAGTTTAGAGGGGAACGGGGTCACAGATACGCAGTATTTT. This codes for CASSLEGNGVTDTQYF.

This clonotype was recorded a few times. V and J are TRBV20-1 and TRBJ2-1, with TRBD2 matching 13 bases. Germline V CDR1 and CDR2: DFQATT, SNEGSKA (reference sequence). The CDR3 spans 17 residues. Germline trimming cut 4 bases from V and 6 bases from J; bases unmatched to any gene: 12. The CDR3 here is CSATRLAGGYPFNEQFF. CDR3 nucleotide sequence: TGCAGTGCTACCCGACTAGCGGGAGGATACCCGTTCAATGAGCAGTTCTTC.

The table lists this clonotype with many counts. This rearrangement joins TRBV28 to TRBJ2-1, with a possible D match to TRBD2 (5 bases). The CDR3 runs to 17 residues. CDR1 and CDR2 from the germline V gene are MDHEN and SYDVKM. V was clipped by 1 base and J by 4 bases, with 17 bases between them. This CDR3 is CASSLSSGKTFYNEQFF. CDR3 nucleotide sequence: TGTGCCAGCAGTTTATCGAGCGGAAAAACCTTTTACAATGAGCAGTTCTTC. The variable domain in full, completed from reference TRBV28 and TRBJ2-1, reads DVKVTQSSRYLVKRTGEKVFLECVQDMDHENMFWYRQDPGLGLRLIYFSYDVKMKEKGDIPEGYSVSREKKERFSLILESASTNQTSMYLCASSLSSGKTFYNEQFFGPGTRLTVL.

This clonotype was seen many times. This chain links TRBV24-1 with TRBJ2-5; 8 nucleotides align to TRBD2. The CDR3 is 15 amino acids. Germline CDR1 KGHDR, CDR2 SFDVKD. J lost 5 bases, V lost 4 bases, and 8 bases had no gene match. This chain's CDR3 is CATSDPGGGLETQYF. The CDR3 DNA follows: TGTGCCACCAGTGACCCGGGGGGGGGGCTCGAGACCCAGTACTTC.

V is TRBV28 and J is TRBJ2-2; D is perhaps TRBD1 (5 bases). This CDR3 is 16 amino acids long. Deletions cut 3 bases from V and 0 bases from J, with 11 bases between. CDR1 MDHEN and CDR2 SYDVKM come from the germline V gene. CDR3 region: CASSFVGATNTGELFF. The CDR3 DNA follows: TGTGCCAGCAGTTTTGTAGGGGCCACGAACACCGGGGAGCTGTTTTTT.

This clonotype was detected many times. This chain links TRBV27 with TRBJ2-7, with 7 bases fitting TRBD2. Trimming removed 2 bases from V and 2 bases from J; junction bases left unmatched: 3. The CDR3 length is 14 residues. Germline values: CDR1 MNHEY, CDR2 SMNVEV (reference sequence). CDR3 DNA sequence: TGTGCCAGCAGTTTAAAGCGGGGACCCTACGAGCAGTACTTC. The encoded protein is CASSLKRGPYEQYF.

This clonotype was detected many times. The chain employs TRBV20-1 and TRBJ2-1, with a possible D match to TRBD2 (5 bases). V was trimmed by 5 bases and J by 8 bases, leaving 13 bases between them. The CDR3 is 12 amino acids. In germline, CDR1 is DFQATT, CDR2 SNEGSKA (reference sequence). In DNA, the CDR3 is TGCAGTGCTGCGCCGCTCGGGGATGAGCAGTTCTTC. Protein: CSAAPLGDEQFF.

This clonotype was found a few times. The chain links TRBV6-6 to TRBJ1-4; D is undetermined. The germline V gene encodes CDR1 MNHNY and CDR2 SVGAGI (reference sequence). The CDR3 length is 15 residues. V was clipped by 0 bases and J by 3 bases, with 8 bases between them. CDR3 amino acids: CASSYSGMSNEKLFF. The CDR3, as DNA: TGTGCCAGCAGTTACTCAGGGATGTCTAATGAAAAACTGTTTTTT.

This chain connects TRBV20-1 to TRBJ1-6; D gene unclear. Trimming took 0 bases from V and 7 from J, leaving 7 bases between them. The CDR3 loop spans 13 amino acids. The germline CDR1 and CDR2 sequences are DFQATT and SNEGSKA (reference sequence). CDR3 sequence reads: CSARDRRNSPLHF. In DNA form, the CDR3 reads TGCAGTGCTAGAGATCGAAGGAATTCACCCCTCCACTTT.

The J gene is TRBJ2-4, the V gene TRBV6-1, with TRBD1 as a possible D gene (5 bases). The CDR3 runs 14 residues. Germline CDR1 is MNHNS and CDR2 is SASEGT. V was shortened by 5 bases and J by 10 bases, with 18 bases between the two germline ends. The CDR3 DNA reads TGTGCCAGCAGTACCGGCCAGGGTGGGTGGATTCAGTACTTC. It codes for CASSTGQGGWIQYF.

V is TRBV28 and J is TRBJ1-2; tentative D call: TRBD1 (5 bases). Looked up from germline, CDR1 is MDHEN and CDR2 is SYDVKM. The CDR3 has 15 residues. Trimming left V 5 bases short and J 4 bases short, with 17 bases between. The DNA of the CDR3 is TGTGCCAGCAGTCCCGACAGACTTAGAGTCTATGGCTACACCTTC. Protein: CASSPDRLRVYGYTF.

This clonotype was observed many times. J is TRBJ2-1 and V is TRBV28; possible D gene TRBD1, 5 bases. CDR1 and CDR2 (germline): MDHEN, SYDVKM. This CDR3 is 14 amino acids long. The V and J ends lost 6 bases and 10 bases respectively, with 19 bases between them. The CDR3 sequence is CASRQNQSTGEQFF. CDR3 sequence (DNA): TGTGCCAGCAGACAAAACCAAAGCACAGGCGAGCAGTTCTTC. The full variable domain, its missing parts supplied by reference TRBV28 and TRBJ2-1, is DVKVTQSSRYLVKRTGEKVFLECVQDMDHENMFWYRQDPGLGLRLIYFSYDVKMKEKGDIPEGYSVSREKKERFSLILESASTNQTSMYLCASRQNQSTGEQFFGPGTRLTVL.

CDR3 protein: CASAPTGFNYEQYF. DNA of the CDR3: TGTGCTAGTGCCCCCACAGGGTTCAACTACGAGCAGTACTTC. V is TRBV12-5 and J is TRBJ2-7; possible D gene TRBD1, 6 bases. The CDR3 sequence is 14 residues long. V was trimmed by 7 bases and J by 3 bases, leaving 16 bases between them. The germline CDR1 and CDR2 sequences are LGHNT and FRNRAP.

This clonotype came up many times. The chain combines TRBV2 with TRBJ2-3, with D hard to call. Trimming removed 7 bases from V and 4 bases from J, with 15 bases in between. The CDR3 has 14 amino acids. Germline CDR1 is SNHLY and CDR2 is FYNNEI. The CDR3 DNA sequence: TGTGCCAGCAAACCGACCCCGACCTCAGATACGCAGTATTTT. This encodes CASKPTPTSDTQYF.

The sample holds a few counts of this clonotype. V usage is TRBV20-1 and J usage is TRBJ2-5, with D perhaps assigned TRBD1 or TRBD2 (5 bases each). V was clipped by 3 bases and J by 4 bases, with 12 bases between them. The germline CDR1 and CDR2 sequences are DFQATT and SNEGSKA (reference sequence). The CDR3 runs 13 residues. This CDR3 reads CSASGGTRETQYF. CDR3 DNA sequence: TGCAGTGCTAGTGGGGGAACACGAGAGACCCAGTACTTC.

The table lists this clonotype with many counts. CDR3: CASSLASGRRYEQYF. The CDR3 DNA reads TGTGCCAGCAGTTTAGCTAGCGGGAGGAGGTACGAGCAGTACTTC. V usage is TRBV28 and J usage is TRBJ2-7, with 11 bases that match TRBD2. The CDR3 has 15 residues. J gave up 4 bases and V 2 bases, and 4 bases lay outside the gene matches. Germline lookup yields CDR1 MDHEN and CDR2 SYDVKM.

There are many counts of this clonotype. This chain connects TRBV5-1 to TRBJ2-7; D is possibly TRBD1 (6 bases). This CDR3 is 15 amino acids long. From germline, CDR1 is SGHRS and CDR2 YFSETQ. V gave up 0 bases and J gave up 0 bases, with 10 bases separating them. CDR3 protein: CASSLGGTSSYEQYF. The CDR3, as DNA: TGCGCCAGCAGCTTGGGAGGGACATCCTCCTACGAGCAGTACTTC.

This clonotype appeared many times. The genes are TRBV2 and TRBJ1-2; 10 nucleotides match TRBD1. V lost 6 bases and J lost 3; bases outside the gene matches: 1. The CDR3 consists of 13 residues. Germline CDR1 SNHLY, CDR2 FYNNEI. In DNA, the CDR3 is TGTGCCAGCAGCGGACAGGGGGACTATGGCTACACCTTC. Translated, it gives CASSGQGDYGYTF. The whole variable domain, filled in from reference TRBV2 and TRBJ1-2, reads EPEVTQTPSHQVTQMGQEVILRCVPISNHLYFYWYRQILGQKVEFLVSFYNNEISEKSEIFDDQFSVERPDGSNFTLKIRSTKLEDSAMYFCASSGQGDYGYTFGSGTRLTVV.

The V and J genes are TRBV20-1 and TRBJ2-3; 12 bases are a match to TRBD2. V was clipped by 0 bases and J by 3 bases; unmatched bases: 7. CDR3 length: 17 amino acids. The V gene's germline CDR1 is DFQATT and CDR2 SNEGSKA (reference sequence). The CDR3 loop is CSARDRRLAGETDTQYF. The CDR3 nucleotides are TGCAGTGCTAGAGACCGACGACTAGCGGGAGAAACAGATACGCAGTATTTT.

This clonotype showed up many times. This chain connects TRBV18 to TRBJ1-4; D is unresolved. Germline V gene data show CDR1 as KGHSH and CDR2 as LQKENI. Trimming pared 3 bases from V and 1 base from J, leaving 9 bases between. This CDR3 is built from 15 residues. The CDR3 bases are TGTGCCAGCTCACCTAGAGTGGGAACTAATGAAAAACTGTTTTTT. Protein sequence: CASSPRVGTNEKLFF.

At least ten counts were recorded for this clonotype. The chain has TRBV11-2 and TRBJ1-4; 7 nucleotides line up with TRBD1. Germline trimming cut 5 bases from V and 8 bases from J; bases unmatched to any gene: 2. The length of the CDR3 is 12 residues. The germline V gene has CDR1 SGHAT and CDR2 FQNNGV. In nucleotides, the CDR3 is TGTGCCAGCAGCCCGGACAGGGAAAAACTGTTTTTT. This gives the protein CASSPDREKLFF. Full variable domain (missing parts from reference TRBV11-2 and TRBJ1-4): EAGVAQSPRYKIIEKRQSVAFWCNPISGHATLYWYQQILGQGPKLLIQFQNNGVVDDSQLPKDRFSAERLKGVDSTLKIQPAKLEDSAVYLCASSPDREKLFFGSGTQLSVL.

Turning to this clonotype: At one boundary the junction diverges from the germline segment, which might be a read error. V is TRBV7-7 and J is TRBJ1-1, with unresolved D. The CDR3 loop spans 13 amino acids. Germline values: CDR1 SSHAT, CDR2 FNYEAQ (reference sequence). The CDR3 DNA follows: TGTGCTAGCAGCCTCTCTCAGGACACTGAAGCTTTCTTT. This sequence encodes CASSLSQDTEAFF.

This clonotype was detected a few times. The rearrangement joins TRBV6-1 to TRBJ2-3; 12 bases align to TRBD2. Germline V gene lookup returns CDR1 MNHNS and CDR2 SASEGT. This CDR3 spans 15 amino acids. V shed 4 bases, J shed 4 bases, and the junction held 3 bases outside the gene matches. The CDR3 reads CASSASGRAPDTQYF. CDR3 DNA: TGTGCCAGCAGTGCTAGCGGGAGGGCCCCAGATACGCAGTATTTT.

This clonotype appeared many times. The chain employs TRBV2 and TRBJ1-2; D is unclear. Germline CDR1 and CDR2: SNHLY and FYNNEI. This CDR3 spans 12 amino acids. V was cut by 6 bases and J by 6 bases, with 11 bases left in between. CDR3 residues: CASRSGFNGYTF. The CDR3 nucleotides are TGTGCCAGCAGGTCGGGCTTCAATGGCTACACCTTC.